This T cell receptor (beta chain) was captured by sequencing in a study of blood T cells in healthy people across ages (dated by TCRdb to between 2015 and 2017). Concerning the study at large: In model experiments, template switching captured about one uniquely barcoded TCR beta cDNA molecule for every two T cells. Using deep sequencing normalized with unique cDNA molecular identifiers, the study measured how TCR beta repertoire diversity changes with age. To avoid experimental bias, donors of different ages were distributed randomly across sequencing lanes. Donors were grouped into four age groups: young (average about 15 years), middle-aged (39), aged (over 55) and long-lived (just over 80). Two additional independent replicas of 1 million unique cDNA reads from the same blood draw were analyzed for two donors (one aged 18 to 30 and one aged 80 or older). Findings and caveats that apply to the study as a whole: There was a strong correlation between observed TCR beta diversity and the percentage of naive T cells measured by flow cytometry. Observed TCR beta diversity per million T cells fell roughly linearly with age, and a significant reduction was already apparent by age approximately 40. Estimates of total diversity from one million sequenced T cells were regarded as lower bounds and underestimates. The long-lived group showed more naive CD4+ T cells, fewer expanded clones and increased TCR diversity than the aged group, suggesting age selection. Bulk unsorted PBMC profiling prevented conclusive comparison of naive and antigen-experienced compartments. Because the CMV infection status of the donors was unknown, age-related changes in expanded clonotypes may potentially have been confounded.

This clonotype was counted between two and nine times. Its specific antigen is unknown. Within one base of it there is no much larger clone, and no base qualities were kept. Systemically healthy Caucasian individuals from Russia, some 38 in total and aged about 6 to 95 years, were included as donors. Each donor gave around 9.8 milliliters of peripheral blood, collected into EDTA-treated Vacutainer tubes. Ficoll-Paque density-gradient centrifugation was used to isolate PBMCs, with at least 6 million obtained per sample. Total RNA, at least 6 micrograms per sample, was extracted from PBMCs with Trizol reagent. For every donor, an aliquot of PBMCs went through flow cytometry to measure the percentages of naive CD45RAhigh/CD27high T cells. Library preparation employed 5' RACE. Sequencing relied on an Illumina HiSeq 2500. A second PCR of 7 to 11 cycles was performed with a sample-barcoded 5' primer and a J-beta primer mix. Each TCR beta cDNA molecule received a unique molecular identifier from a template-switch 5' adaptor carrying 12 random nucleotides. Each sample yielded at least 3 million CDR3-containing paired-end reads. First-strand cDNA synthesis was performed from all RNA using the Mint cDNA synthesis kit, with priming by a TRBC-specific oligonucleotide. After uracil-DNA glycosylase treatment, a first 18-cycle PCR used universal primers M1SS and BC2_uni_R on all cDNA. The study's processing was this. For normalization, 1 million high-quality reads were randomly selected from each sample, with every read carrying a distinct molecular identifier. Reads sharing molecular identifiers were discarded rather than binned into consensus sequences. MiTCR, set to a Q25 quality threshold and the strictest error-elimination algorithm, was used for CDR3 identification, clonotype clustering and error correction. A nonparametric unseen species model with Euler transformation was used to estimate a lower bound on total TCR beta diversity. The public reads were run again by TCRdb, first through fastp at Q25 and then through MiXCR, and only productive beta chains were kept. For every CDR3 protein sequence, its rows merge into one entry that carries the most common genes and DNA. In this record, the V and J calls reflect TCRdb's handling and not the investigators' own analysis. In all, the sample holds some 800,000 distinct CDR3 sequences, and roughly 44% of those were seen once. Together, the top ten hold approximately 20% of the sample.

The clonotype was recovered from a man in his sixties in good health. Sequencing used blood.

Here is the DNA: TGCGCCAGCAGCCAAGGGCCGCCTGAAAAACTGTTTTTT. It translates to CASSQGPPEKLFF. The chain couples TRBV4-3 to TRBJ1-4; there is no confident call for the D gene. The germline V gene yields LGHNA for CDR1 and YSLEER for CDR2. The CDR3 runs 13 amino acids, cysteine and phenylalanine included. Just the 39-base CDR3 DNA is kept, in frame starting at base 1. Trimming removed 1 base from V and 7 bases from J, leaving 7 bases between the germline ends.